Following are 24 T cell receptor beta chains from one sample sequenced in a study of cytomegalovirus exposure and HLA in healthy donors. The PCR contained 60 Vbeta and 13 Jbeta primers. Assay: immunoSEQ multiplex PCR; the TCRdb copy retains only in-frame clones and omits some. The table has 120,000 to 150,000 clones, 65% to 90% seen once. The sample comprised PBMCs. The receptors derive from a woman in her 30s in good health and CMV-seronegative.

The chain links TRBV9 to TRBJ1-3; D not resolved. The germline gives CDR1 SGDLS, CDR2 YYNGEE. Trimming stripped 0 bases from V and 1 base from J, with 8 bases between. The CDR3 consists of 15 residues. The CDR3 here is CASSVDIVSGNTIYF. Here the CDR3 DNA reads TGTGCCAGCAGCGTAGATATCGTTTCTGGAAACACCATATATTTT.

V usage is TRBV19 and J usage is TRBJ1-4, with a possible D match to TRBD1 (5 bases). Trimming took off 5 bases at V and 2 bases at J, with 9 bases between the two ends. The CDR3 sequence is 14 residues long. Germline CDR1 and CDR2: LNHDA and SQIVND (reference sequence). The CDR3 sequence is CASSARATNEKLFF. DNA of the CDR3: TGTGCCAGTAGTGCCAGGGCTACTAATGAAAAACTGTTTTTT.

A word on this clone: This same CDR3 is encoded by further DNA sequences in the sample. The V gene is TRBV30, the J gene TRBJ1-6; 8 nucleotides agree with TRBD1. CDR3 length equals 17 residues. J gave up 14 bases and V 1 base, and 19 bases lay outside the gene matches. CDR1 and CDR2 from the germline V gene are GTSNPN and SVGIG (reference sequence). The CDR3, as DNA: TGTGCCTGGAGTGCGGGTACTTCCGGGACAGGCATTCAGGCCCTCCACTTT. It specifies CAWSAGTSGTGIQALHF.

J is TRBJ1-2 and V is TRBV19, with D uncertain. This CDR3 has 13 amino acids. The V end lost 4 bases, the J end lost 8 bases, and 14 bases lay between the germline ends. Germline V gene sequence: CDR1 LNHDA, CDR2 SQIVND (reference sequence). CDR3 bases: TGTGCCAGTAGTAAAGGAGTACATGGGGGCTACACCTTC. Amino acids: CASSKGVHGGYTF.

The CDR3 is CAIGGGPSGANVLTF. In DNA form, the CDR3 reads TGTGCCATCGGCGGGGGCCCCTCTGGGGCCAACGTCCTGACTTTC. The V call is TRBV10-3, the J call TRBJ2-6; D is possibly TRBD2 (7 bases). Looked up from germline, CDR1 is ENHRY and CDR2 is SYGVKD. CDR3 length: 15 amino acids. Trimming pared 8 bases from V and 0 bases from J, leaving 11 bases between.

The V call is TRBV5-1, the J call TRBJ2-1; 10 positions agree with TRBD1. V shed 4 bases, J shed 4 bases, and the junction held 8 bases outside the gene matches. This CDR3 comprises 16 residues. Germline V lookup: CDR1 SGHRS, CDR2 YFSETQ. CDR3 nucleotides: TGCGCCAGCAGCACCCTAGGACAGGGGGAGTACAATGAGCAGTTCTTC. Amino acids: CASSTLGQGEYNEQFF.

V and J are TRBV27 and TRBJ2-5; D is undetermined. The CDR3 sequence is 11 residues long. Germline CDR1 is MNHEY and CDR2 is SMNVEV (reference sequence). Trimming removed 7 bases at V and 4 bases at J, with 7 bases between. This chain's CDR3 is CASNFGETQYF. In nucleotides, the CDR3 is TGTGCCAGCAATTTCGGAGAGACCCAGTACTTC.

This sequence joins TRBV7-8 and TRBJ2-7, with 7 nucleotides matching TRBD1. Germline CDR1 and CDR2: SGHVS and FQNEAQ. The CDR3 has 15 residues. V was clipped by 0 bases and J by 1 base; unmatched bases: 3. The CDR3 sequence: CASSLAGTASYEQYF. CDR3 bases: TGTGCCAGCAGCTTAGCCGGGACAGCGTCCTACGAGCAGTACTTC.

This sequence joins TRBV10-1 and TRBJ1-5; TRBD1 might be the D (6 bases). The CDR3 length is 13 residues. Trimming cost V 1 base and J 6 bases, with 7 bases left between them. Germline loops: CDR1 WNHNN, CDR2 SYGVQD (reference sequence). The CDR3 spells CASSELGGQPQHF. CDR3 coding DNA: TGCGCCAGCAGTGAGTTAGGGGGTCAGCCCCAGCATTTT.

The V call is TRBV9, the J call TRBJ2-7; 8 bases agree with TRBD1. The junction had 7 bases not matched to a gene; V was cut back by 4 bases and J by 1 base. In germline, CDR1 is SGDLS, CDR2 YYNGEE. CDR3 length: 15 amino acids. The DNA of the CDR3 is TGTGCCAGCAGCCTTGGGACAGGAAGATCCTACGAGCAGTACTTC. Translated: CASSLGTGRSYEQYF.

V and J are TRBV11-2 and TRBJ2-2; 12 bases align to TRBD2. Losses at the gene ends were 2 bases for V and 7 bases for J; bases not matched to a gene: 5. Per the germline V gene, CDR1 is SGHAT and CDR2 is FQNNGV. CDR3 size: 16 residues. CDR3 loop: CASSLLAGGPSGELFF. As DNA, the CDR3 is TGTGCCAGCAGCTTACTAGCGGGAGGGCCTAGCGGGGAGCTGTTTTTT. Full variable domain (outside the CDR3, taken from reference TRBV11-2 and TRBJ2-2): EAGVAQSPRYKIIEKRQSVAFWCNPISGHATLYWYQQILGQGPKLLIQFQNNGVVDDSQLPKDRFSAERLKGVDSTLKIQPAKLEDSAVYLCASSLLAGGPSGELFFGEGSRLTVL.

The chain has TRBV11-3 and TRBJ2-2; 7 bases are a match to TRBD1. Germline V gives CDR1 SGHNT, CDR2 YENEEA. The V gene end was trimmed by 2 bases and the J gene end by 7 bases; junction bases not matched to a gene: 4. The CDR3 extends over 14 amino acids. This chain's CDR3 is CASSLTGEIGELFF. CDR3 DNA: TGTGCCAGCAGCTTAACAGGGGAAATCGGGGAGCTGTTTTTT.

V is TRBV15 and J is TRBJ2-3; D is unresolved. Looked up from germline, CDR1 is LNHNV and CDR2 is YYDKDF (reference sequence). V was trimmed by 5 bases and J by 6 bases, leaving 6 bases between them. CDR3 size: 11 residues. The CDR3 sequence is CATSGPDTQYF. The CDR3 nucleotides read TGTGCCACCAGCGGCCCCGATACGCAGTATTTT.

The rearrangement links TRBV2 to TRBJ1-2; 7 bases match TRBD1. The CDR3 is made up of 14 amino acids. V lost 4 bases to trimming and J lost 9 bases; unmatched junction nucleotides: 11. The germline gives CDR1 SNHLY, CDR2 FYNNEI. CDR3 DNA: TGTGCCAGCAGTGCGAACGACAGGGCCGGTCGCTACACCTTC. Encoded protein: CASSANDRAGRYTF.

This clone was seen repeatedly, ten times or more. This chain uses TRBV6-5 with TRBJ1-5, with D possibly TRBD1 on 6 matching bases. Between the trimmed V and J ends, which lost 6 bases and 1 base, there was a span of 13 bases. The CDR3 loop spans 15 amino acids. Germline-derived CDR1 and CDR2 are MNHEY and SVGAGI. CDR3 bases: TGTGCCAGCAGCCTGACAGGCCTGAGCAATCAGCCCCAGCATTTT. Encoded protein: CASSLTGLSNQPQHF.

The genes are TRBV29-1 and TRBJ1-1; D is ambiguous. Germline CDR1 SQVTM, CDR2 ANQGSEA. Trimming left V 4 bases short and J 7 bases short, with 10 bases between. The CDR3 consists of 11 residues. This chain's CDR3 is CSVGAGREAFF. The DNA for the CDR3 is TGCAGCGTTGGGGCCGGCCGTGAAGCTTTCTTT.

This clone turned up a few times. V is TRBV28 and J is TRBJ2-7; D is uncertain. Trimming stripped 5 bases from V and 3 bases from J, with 2 bases between. Germline V gives CDR1 MDHEN, CDR2 SYDVKM. There are 10 residues in the CDR3. Here the CDR3 DNA reads TGTGCCAGCAGTCACTACGAGCAGTACTTC. Protein: CASSHYEQYF.

The chain joins TRBV27 to TRBJ2-1, with TRBD2 identical over 9 bases. This CDR3 contains 14 residues. CDR1 and CDR2 from the germline V gene are MNHEY and SMNVEV (reference sequence). V lost 8 bases, J lost 8 bases, and 10 bases stayed unmatched. DNA for the CDR3: TGTGCCAGCTCTCGGGCGGGAGGGTTCGATGAGCAGTTCTTC. The encoded protein is CASSRAGGFDEQFF.

The CDR3 nucleotides read TGTGCCAGCAGTGAACAGTTGGAGACCCAGTACTTC. Protein product: CASSEQLETQYF. The J gene is TRBJ2-5, the V gene TRBV2; D unresolved. Per germline, CDR1 SNHLY and CDR2 FYNNEI. V shed 2 bases and J shed 5 bases, with 6 bases lying between them. The CDR3 consists of 12 residues. Full variable domain (missing parts from reference TRBV2 and TRBJ2-5): EPEVTQTPSHQVTQMGQEVILRCVPISNHLYFYWYRQILGQKVEFLVSFYNNEISEKSEIFDDQFSVERPDGSNFTLKIRSTKLEDSAMYFCASSEQLETQYFGPGTRLLVL.

This clone has just a few counts. The V gene is TRBV9, the J gene TRBJ2-4, with 10 nucleotides matching TRBD1. Germline trimming cut 4 bases from V and 1 base from J; bases unmatched to any gene: 8. In germline, CDR1 is SGDLS, CDR2 YYNGEE. The CDR3 is 17 residues long. The CDR3 protein is CASSPRQGAEAKNIQYF. Here the CDR3 DNA reads TGTGCCAGCAGCCCTCGACAGGGGGCGGAGGCCAAAAACATTCAGTACTTC. Full variable domain (remainder filled in from reference TRBV9 and TRBJ2-4): DSGVTQTPKHLITATGQRVTLRCSPRSGDLSVYWYQQSLDQGLQFLIQYYNGEERAKGNILERFSAQQFPDLHSELNLSSLELGDSALYFCASSPRQGAEAKNIQYFGAGTRLSVL.

V gene TRBV7-3 combines with J gene TRBJ2-3; D possibly corresponds to TRBD2 (5 bases). Germline CDR1 is SGHTA and CDR2 is FQGTGA. The length of the CDR3 is 14 residues. The germline V and J ends were trimmed by 5 bases and 4 bases, with 13 bases remaining between them. The CDR3 coding sequence is TGTGCCAGCAGCCCCACTAGGGTGGCAGATACGCAGTATTTT. Translation: CASSPTRVADTQYF.

The chain combines TRBV7-2 with TRBJ2-5, with TRBD2 identical over 10 bases. The V segment lost 3 bases and the J segment 6 bases; nucleotides outside the gene matches: 7. CDR1 is SGHTA and CDR2 is FQGNSA in the germline V gene. This CDR3 has 15 amino acids. The CDR3: CASSLGSSGGQTQYF. In DNA, the CDR3 is TGTGCCAGCAGCTTGGGGTCTAGCGGGGGACAGACCCAGTACTTC.

The V gene is TRBV13, the J gene TRBJ1-1, with D hard to call. V lost 3 bases to trimming and J lost 4 bases, with 6 bases between them. Germline-derived CDR1 and CDR2 are PRHDT and FYEKMQ (reference sequence). The CDR3 runs to 12 residues. This chain's CDR3 is CASSFEGTEAFF. In nucleotides, the CDR3 is TGTGCCAGCAGCTTCGAGGGCACTGAAGCTTTCTTT.

The chain uses TRBV19 and TRBJ2-1, with 10 bases aligning to TRBD1. Germline-derived CDR1 and CDR2 are LNHDA and SQIVND (reference sequence). With 7 bases clipped from V and 8 bases from J, the junction kept 29 bases outside the gene matches. CDR3 length equals 21 residues. The CDR3 reads CASTLWGVGQGERRGGDEQFF. CDR3 sequence (DNA): TGTGCCAGTACCCTATGGGGAGTTGGACAGGGGGAGCGCCGGGGGGGCGATGAGCAGTTCTTC.